The 17 T cell receptor beta chains presented below share a single source sample, sequenced in a study of molecular identifiers for immune sequencing clone quantification. TCRdb re-derived calls from the PCR reads in MiXCR, one entry per CDR3 protein. The profile shows about 300,000 distinct CDR3 sequences, 20% to 25% of them singletons. Sequenced: naive CD8+ T cells from blood, with Jurkat cell RNA spiked in. Subset described: FACS-sorted CD8+CD4-CCR7+CD45RA+ naive T cells. Receptor source: a human donor in good health. Some libraries in this study had Jurkat cell RNA spiked in.

The sample holds many counts of this clonotype. The chain joins TRBV7-9 to TRBJ1-1; D remains ambiguous. V lost 1 base, J lost 10 bases, and 10 bases lay in between. CDR3 size: 12 residues. Germline-derived CDR1 and CDR2 are SEHNR and FQNEAQ (reference sequence). The CDR3 coding sequence is TGTGCCAGCAGCTTAGGGGGTTTAGGAGCTTTCTTT. Translated, it gives CASSLGGLGAFF.

This clonotype was seen many times. V and J are TRBV6-2 or TRBV6-3 and TRBJ1-1; D is undetermined. The V and J ends lost 2 bases and 6 bases respectively, with 13 bases between them. Germline CDR1 MNHEY, CDR2 SVGEGT. This CDR3 region has 14 residues. The CDR3: CASSYSWAIAEAFF. For the CDR3, the DNA is TGTGCCAGCAGTTACAGTTGGGCAATCGCTGAAGCTTTCTTT.

This clonotype was seen many times. The CDR3 DNA reads TGTGCCAGCAGTTACGGAACACCGAGCTCCTACGAGCAGTACTTC. Translated: CASSYGTPSSYEQYF. The chain employs TRBV6-5 and TRBJ2-7, with D uncertain. V was shortened by 2 bases and J by 0 bases, with 11 bases between the two germline ends. The CDR3 is made up of 15 amino acids. Looked up from germline, CDR1 is MNHEY and CDR2 is SVGAGI.

This clonotype was observed at least ten times. The gene calls are TRBV5-5 and TRBJ2-3; 8 bases are shared with TRBD1. The CDR3 loop spans 15 amino acids. Germline CDR1 is SGHKS and CDR2 is YYEKEE (reference sequence). The trim removed 3 bases at V and 2 bases at J, leaving 5 bases unmatched. CDR3 nucleotides: TGTGCCAGCAGCTCCACAGGGGGGACCACAGATACGCAGTATTTT. Translating it yields CASSSTGGTTDTQYF.

This clonotype was counted many times. The V call is TRBV6-5, the J call TRBJ2-7; D unresolved. The CDR3 is 14 residues long. V lost 2 bases to trimming and J lost 3 bases, with 11 bases between them. The germline V gene has CDR1 MNHEY and CDR2 SVGAGI. The CDR3 DNA reads as TGTGCCAGCAGTTACGCAGAACAGCTCTACGAGCAGTACTTC. Translation gives CASSYAEQLYEQYF.

At least ten counts were recorded for this clonotype. The rearrangement joins TRBV29-1 to TRBJ2-3; 9 bases fit TRBD2. The CDR3 length is 17 residues. Germline V gene lookup returns CDR1 SQVTM and CDR2 ANQGSEA. The trim removed 1 base at V and 4 bases at J, leaving 12 bases unmatched. CDR3 coding DNA: TGCAGCGTTGAAGGCAGGCAGGTAGCGGGGGTGGCAGATACGCAGTATTTT. Its translation: CSVEGRQVAGVADTQYF.

Ten or more counts support this clonotype. The chain joins TRBV5-5 to TRBJ2-3; D ambiguous. In germline, CDR1 is SGHKS, CDR2 YYEKEE (reference sequence). V was shortened by 3 bases and J by 0 bases, with 14 bases between the two germline ends. The CDR3 sequence is 16 residues long. The CDR3 DNA reads as TGTGCCAGCAGCTCGCAGCCGCCTACTAGCACAGATACGCAGTATTTT. This codes for CASSSQPPTSTDTQYF.

This clonotype showed up many times. The chain is built from TRBV11-2 and TRBJ2-3; no firm D call. There are 14 residues in the CDR3. V lost 2 bases and J 3 bases, leaving 9 bases between the germline ends. The germline gives CDR1 SGHAT, CDR2 FQNNGV. In DNA form, the CDR3 reads TGTGCCAGCAGCTTACTCCAGGAGACAGATACGCAGTATTTT. It encodes CASSLLQETDTQYF.

CDR3 sequence: CASTDGQSNYGYTF. In DNA, the CDR3 is TGTGCCAGCACTGACGGACAGTCGAACTATGGCTACACCTTC. The chain has TRBV2 and TRBJ1-2; D perhaps matches TRBD1 (6 bases). Germline CDR1 SNHLY, CDR2 FYNNEI. Between the trimmed V and J ends, which lost 7 bases and 2 bases, there was a span of 14 bases. CDR3 length: 14 amino acids.

This clonotype showed up just a few times. The chain carries TRBV4-3 and TRBJ1-2; D may be TRBD1 (5 bases). This CDR3 contains 16 residues. Germline lookup yields CDR1 LGHNA and CDR2 YSLEER. Trimming took off 3 bases at V and 0 bases at J, with 14 bases between the two ends. This chain's CDR3 is CASSHSRDRTNYGYTF. In DNA form, the CDR3 reads TGCGCCAGCAGCCATTCCCGGGACCGTACTAACTATGGCTACACCTTC.

Many counts were recorded for this clonotype. This chain uses TRBV12-3 or TRBV12-4 with TRBJ2-1, with D perhaps matching TRBD1 (5 bases). The germline V and J ends were trimmed by 7 bases and 6 bases, with 16 bases remaining between them. This CDR3 has 14 residues. CDR3 sequence (DNA): TGTGCCAGCACCCCCAGGGTAGCCATCAATGAGCAGTTCTTC. Translating it yields CASTPRVAINEQFF.

This clonotype was observed many times. The chain recombines TRBV4-3 with TRBJ2-7; D not resolved. The CDR3 length is 15 residues. CDR1 and CDR2 (germline): LGHNA, YSLEER. The germline V and J ends were trimmed by 0 bases and 1 base, with 10 bases remaining between them. The DNA of the CDR3 is TGCGCCAGCAGCCAAGATATCCCGACATCCTACGAGCAGTACTTC. Translated: CASSQDIPTSYEQYF.

At least ten counts were recorded for this clonotype. This chain links TRBV28 with TRBJ2-3, with D maybe TRBD2 (6 bases). CDR1 is MDHEN and CDR2 is SYDVKM in the germline V gene. V dropped 3 bases and J dropped 2 bases, with 12 bases sitting between them. This CDR3 has 15 residues. The CDR3 DNA reads TGTGCCAGCAGTTTTCCCGGGACTGACACAGATACGCAGTATTTT. Translating gives CASSFPGTDTDTQYF.

This clonotype came up many times. The chain employs TRBV20-1 and TRBJ2-7, with TRBD1 identical over 9 bases. Germline CDR1 is DFQATT and CDR2 is SNEGSKA (reference sequence). CDR3 length equals 12 residues. Germline trimming cut 6 bases from V and 5 bases from J; bases unmatched to any gene: 5. The chain's CDR3 is CSAPGQGDEQYF. CDR3 coding DNA: TGCAGTGCCCCGGGACAGGGCGACGAGCAGTACTTC.

On this clonotype: One base away lies a much larger clone, so this may be a sequencing read error. The chain carries TRBV7-9 and TRBJ2-7; 9 bases are a match to TRBD2. Per germline, CDR1 SEHNR and CDR2 FQNEAQ (reference sequence). The CDR3 has 14 residues. CDR3 sequence reads: CASSSTGTSYGQYF. CDR3 sequence (DNA): TGTGCCAGCAGCTCGACAGGGACTAGCTACGGGCAGTACTTC.

In the case of this clonotype: This clone may be a read error of a much larger clone one base away. The V gene is TRBV28, the J gene TRBJ2-7; D is undetermined. V was clipped by 5 bases and J by 2 bases, with 13 bases between them. The CDR3 length is 14 residues. Germline V gene sequence: CDR1 MDHEN, CDR2 SYDVKM. The CDR3 region is CASSTRPNPYEQYF. The CDR3, as DNA: TGTGCCAGCAGTACCCGACCAAACCCCTACGAGCAGTACTTC. The full variable domain, with the rest looked up from reference TRBV28 and TRBJ2-7, is DVKVTQSSRYLVKRTGEKVFLECVQDMDHENMFWYRQDPGLGLRLIYFSYDVKMKEKGDIPEGYSVSREKKERFSLILESASTNQTSMYLCASSTRPNPYEQYFGPGTRLTVT.

This clonotype appeared many times. The chain recombines TRBV12-3 or TRBV12-4 with TRBJ2-3, with TRBD1 matching 8 bases. The CDR3 has 15 residues. V shed 3 bases, J shed 4 bases, and the junction held 6 bases outside the gene matches. The CDR3, as DNA: TGTGCCAGCAGTTTCGTACAGGGGGAGTCAGATACGCAGTATTTT. Its translation is CASSFVQGESDTQYF.